These 27 T cell receptor beta chains originate from one sample sequenced in a study of blood T cells in healthy people across ages (dated by TCRdb to between 2014 and 2017). The library was prepared using 5' RACE. These reads were obtained on an Illumina HiSeq 2500. A second roughly 7 to 12 cycle PCR used a sample-barcoded 5' primer and a J-beta primer mix. TCRdb reworked the public reads: Q25 trimming with fastp, MiXCR clone assembly, productive beta chains retained. Entries that share a CDR3 protein sequence are merged under the most common genes and DNA. For this sample there are more than 750,000 distinct CDR3 sequences; 25% to 35% appear just once. Roughly 10% of the sample is taken by the ten largest. These data also formed part of another study, on T cells of mothers and their children.

Sample: blood. The source is a woman aged 40 to 50 in good health.

The chain has TRBV5-1 and TRBJ2-5; tentatively, D is TRBD1 or TRBD2 (5 bases each). This CDR3 has 14 amino acids. Per the germline V gene, CDR1 is SGHRS and CDR2 is YFSETQ. Trimming shortened V by 1 base and J by 2 bases, and 9 bases separated the two germline ends. The CDR3 sequence: CASSLYGAQETQYF. CDR3 nucleotides: TGCGCCAGCAGCTTGTACGGGGCGCAAGAGACCCAGTACTTC.

This clonotype has a count of ten or more. J is TRBJ2-5 and V is TRBV12-3 or TRBV12-4; no reliable D call. V lost 5 bases and J lost 5, with 18 bases in between. The CDR3 contains 15 residues. The DNA of the CDR3 is TGTGCCAGCAGTACGTCCGGCCTTAAGGCGGAGACCCAGTACTTC. Protein sequence: CASSTSGLKAETQYF.

The sample holds many counts of this clonotype. CDR3 in amino acids: CASSPPGPGNYEQYF. CDR3 DNA sequence: TGTGCCAGCTCACCACCGGGGCCGGGGAACTACGAGCAGTACTTC. The chain couples TRBV18 to TRBJ2-7; either TRBD1 or TRBD2 may fit D (5 bases each). V lost 0 bases, J lost 3 bases, and 12 bases lay in between. The germline gives CDR1 KGHSH, CDR2 LQKENI. This CDR3 comprises 15 residues.

Comment on this clonotype: The CDR3 carries no conserved terminal phenylalanine or tryptophan, so it likely arises from a read error. This chain connects TRBV18 to TRBJ2-7; 7 bases line up with TRBD2. The CDR3 runs to 16 residues. V was clipped by 4 bases and J by 1 base; unmatched bases: 10. Germline V lookup: CDR1 KGHSH, CDR2 LQKENI. CDR3 DNA: TGTGCCAGCTCACAAAGAGCGGGGCCTACGTCCTACGAGCAGTACTAC. It encodes CASSQRAGPTSYEQYY.

This clonotype was seen many times. This chain uses TRBV9 with TRBJ2-5, with a weak D call TRBD2 (7 bases). Trimming cost V 3 bases and J 2 bases, with 14 bases left between them. This CDR3 has 15 residues. Germline V lookup: CDR1 SGDLS, CDR2 YYNGEE. CDR3 region: CASSGEGHRQETQYF. The DNA of the CDR3 is TGTGCCAGCAGCGGGGAGGGACACCGACAAGAGACCCAGTACTTC.

The rearrangement links TRBV6-2 or TRBV6-3 to TRBJ2-7; tentative D call: TRBD1 (5 bases). This CDR3 has 16 amino acids. CDR1 is MNHEY and CDR2 is SVGEGT in the germline V gene. Trimming removed 5 bases at V and 3 bases at J, with 20 bases between. CDR3 in amino acids: CASSTPRTYSSYEQYF. In DNA form, the CDR3 reads TGTGCCAGCAGTACTCCCCGGACATACTCCAGCTACGAGCAGTACTTC.

There are many counts of this clonotype. V and J are TRBV28 and TRBJ2-5; 13 nucleotides agree with TRBD2. This CDR3 is built from 15 residues. In germline, CDR1 is MDHEN, CDR2 SYDVKM. Trimming removed 5 bases from V and 5 bases from J; junction bases left unmatched: 5. This CDR3 reads CASSPGLAGAETQYF. In DNA, the CDR3 is TGTGCCAGCAGTCCTGGACTAGCGGGGGCCGAGACCCAGTACTTC.

The chain has TRBV5-1 and TRBJ2-3, with 8 nucleotides matching TRBD2. Germline lookup yields CDR1 SGHRS and CDR2 YFSETQ. J lost 5 bases, V lost 4 bases, and 6 bases had no gene match. CDR3 length equals 14 residues. For the CDR3, the DNA is TGCGCCAGCAGCGCGCGGGGGGACGGAGATACGCAGTATTTT. As protein: CASSARGDGDTQYF.

The J gene is TRBJ2-1, the V gene TRBV19, with D tentatively TRBD2 (7 bases). Looked up from germline, CDR1 is LNHDA and CDR2 is SQIVND (reference sequence). V shed 1 base and J shed 5 bases, with 12 bases lying between them. CDR3 length: 15 amino acids. This CDR3 is CASSIGGGAHNEQFF. The CDR3 DNA sequence: TGTGCCAGTAGTATAGGAGGGGGGGCCCACAATGAGCAGTTCTTC.

This clonotype has ten or more counts. This chain uses TRBV7-3 with TRBJ2-6, with D perhaps TRBD1 or TRBD2 (7 bases each). The CDR3 is made up of 16 amino acids. The germline gives CDR1 SGHTA, CDR2 FQGTGA. V gave up 5 bases and J gave up 1 base, with 12 bases separating them. CDR3 in DNA: TGTGCCAGCAGCCAGCAGGGGGGGTCTGGGGCCAACGTCCTGACTTTC. This translates into CASSQQGGSGANVLTF.

This clonotype has just a few counts. This chain links TRBV6-4 with TRBJ2-7; 14 bases map to TRBD2. V lost 4 bases, J lost 7 bases, and 6 bases stayed unmatched. In germline, CDR1 is MRHNA, CDR2 SNTAGT. The CDR3 contains 15 residues. Written as DNA, the CDR3 is TGTGCCAGCAGTGGGACTAGCGGGGGGTACAATGAGCAGTACTTC. Its protein product is CASSGTSGGYNEQYF.

The gene calls are TRBV28 and TRBJ2-1; D is possibly TRBD1 (6 bases). This CDR3 has 16 residues. CDR1 is MDHEN, CDR2 SYDVKM, per germline. Trimming stripped 5 bases from V and 9 bases from J, with 23 bases between. CDR3 DNA sequence: TGTGCCAGCAGTCTCTCCGGACAGTTACGAGGTACTGAGCAGTTCTTC. It specifies CASSLSGQLRGTEQFF.

This clonotype was seen only a few times. The V call is TRBV6-1, the J call TRBJ2-1, with D unclear. V was trimmed by 6 bases and J by 10 bases, leaving 19 bases between them. Germline CDR1 and CDR2: MNHNS and SASEGT. CDR3 length equals 14 residues. This chain's CDR3 is CASRTTARSYEQFF. The CDR3 DNA reads as TGTGCCAGCAGAACAACTGCCCGATCCTACGAGCAGTTCTTC.

The V gene is TRBV14, the J gene TRBJ2-3, with 13 bases fitting TRBD2. This CDR3 has 15 amino acids. Trimming cost V 8 bases and J 8 bases; bases outside gene matches: 10. The germline V gene encodes CDR1 SGHDN and CDR2 FVKESK. The DNA for the CDR3 is TGTGCCAGCCGACTAGCGGGGGGTACGTTTGGTACGCAGTATTTT. Protein sequence: CASRLAGGTFGTQYF.

The rearrangement joins TRBV4-3 to TRBJ2-3, with D uncertain. Germline CDR1 is LGHNA and CDR2 is YSLEER. CDR3 length: 14 amino acids. The V gene lost 1 base and the J gene lost 1 base, with 6 bases spanning the gap. DNA of the CDR3: TGCGCCAGCAGCCAAGTCACGGGCACAGATACGCAGTATTTT. Encoded protein: CASSQVTGTDTQYF.

Only a few counts were recorded for this clonotype. Germline is not matched at one junction end, which may reflect a read error. The J gene is TRBJ1-2, the V gene TRBV28, with TRBD1 matching over 10 bases. Germline V CDR1 and CDR2: MDHEN, SYDVKM. The length of the CDR3 is 13 residues. CDR3 coding DNA: TGTGCCGGCAGCTTAGACAGGGGGCTTGGCTACACCTTC. It specifies CAGSLDRGLGYTF.

This clonotype was found many times. The chain recombines TRBV10-3 with TRBJ2-2; D could derive from TRBD1 or TRBD2 (5 bases each). Germline assignment: CDR1 ENHRY and CDR2 SYGVKD. The CDR3 spans 14 residues. The germline V and J ends were trimmed by 4 bases and 4 bases, with 10 bases remaining between them. The CDR3 nucleotides are TGTGCCATCAGTGGGGGGACGGGCACCGGGGAGCTGTTTTTT. Translation: CAISGGTGTGELFF.

With respect to this clonotype: A read error is possible here, since a much larger clone lies one base away. The rearrangement joins TRBV3-1 to TRBJ2-1; D not certain. V gave up 0 bases and J gave up 10 bases, with 19 bases separating them. The germline V gene encodes CDR1 LGHDT and CDR2 YNNKEL (reference sequence). This CDR3 contains 16 residues. The CDR3 loop reads CASSQDEAAIPYEQFF. CDR3 coding DNA: TGTGCCAGCAGCCAAGATGAGGCCGCTATTCCCTACGAGCAGTTCTTC.

Notes on this clonotype: A much larger clone differs from this one at a single base, so this may be a read error. V is TRBV27 and J is TRBJ1-2, with 9 nucleotides matching TRBD1. Germline CDR1 is MNHEY and CDR2 is SMNVEV (reference sequence). V was pared by 4 bases and J by 6 bases, with 9 bases of the junction left unmatched. This CDR3 is 15 amino acids long. CDR3 loop: CASSYRGHRGHGYTF. The CDR3 DNA reads TGTGCCAGCAGTTACAGGGGGCATCGGGGTCATGGCTACACCTTC.

This clonotype was detected a few times. This chain links TRBV25-1 with TRBJ2-5; D is unclear. Per germline, CDR1 MGHDK and CDR2 SYGVNS. The CDR3 is 13 amino acids. V was cut by 2 bases and J by 2 bases, with 6 bases left in between. The CDR3: CASSERVQETQYF. Here the CDR3 DNA reads TGTGCCAGCAGTGAACGAGTGCAAGAGACCCAGTACTTC.

The J gene is TRBJ2-7, the V gene TRBV7-2; 7 positions agree with TRBD2. Germline CDR1 and CDR2: SGHTA and FQGNSA. Trimming cost V 6 bases and J 5 bases; bases outside gene matches: 10. The CDR3 totals 14 residues. The CDR3 coding sequence is TGTGCCAGCAGACGTACTAGCGATGCAAACGAGCAGTACTTC. Protein: CASRRTSDANEQYF.

Here the CDR3 DNA reads TGCGCCAGCAGCTTGGGACAGACCGGGGACACCGGGGAGCTGTTTTTT. Translating gives CASSLGQTGDTGELFF. V usage is TRBV5-1 and J usage is TRBJ2-2, with D tentatively TRBD1 or TRBD2 (5 bases each). The V gene's germline CDR1 is SGHRS and CDR2 YFSETQ. The CDR3 consists of 16 residues. Trimming removed 0 bases at V and 3 bases at J, with 12 bases between.

The chain has TRBV28 and TRBJ1-2, with D hard to call. Deletions cut 5 bases from V and 7 bases from J, with 14 bases between. The CDR3 is made up of 13 amino acids. In germline, CDR1 is MDHEN, CDR2 SYDVKM. CDR3 sequence (DNA): TGTGCCAGCAGTACCGGGAGGTTAAGTGGCTACACCTTC. Translated: CASSTGRLSGYTF.

This clonotype appeared a few times. The V and J genes are TRBV5-1 and TRBJ2-7; 8 bases are shared with TRBD2. Germline assignment: CDR1 SGHRS and CDR2 YFSETQ. This CDR3 has 14 amino acids. V shed 6 bases, J shed 2 bases, and the junction held 7 bases outside the gene matches. In nucleotides, the CDR3 is TGCGCCAGCAATACAGCGGGGGAGACCTACGAGCAGTACTTC. Its translation: CASNTAGETYEQYF.

The chain joins TRBV7-9 to TRBJ1-5, with 7 bases identical to TRBD1. Trimming took 3 bases from V and 6 from J; bases not matched to a gene: 5. The CDR3 length is 14 residues. The germline V gene encodes CDR1 SEHNR and CDR2 FQNEAQ (reference sequence). In DNA form, the CDR3 reads TGTGCCAGCAGCTTGGCAGGGGGGATTCAGCCCCAGCATTTT. This translates into CASSLAGGIQPQHF.

This clonotype was seen repeatedly, ten times or more. The rearrangement uses TRBV7-6 and TRBJ1-2; maybe TRBD1 (6 bases). CDR3 length: 13 residues. Germline V gives CDR1 SGHVS, CDR2 FNYEAQ. V dropped 2 bases and J dropped 4 bases, with 8 bases sitting between them. CDR3 DNA sequence: TGTGCCAGCAGCTTATCGACAGGCTATGGCTACACCTTC. Residues: CASSLSTGYGYTF.

V and J are TRBV29-1 and TRBJ2-5, with 7 nucleotides matching TRBD1. The CDR3 spans 13 residues. CDR1 SQVTM and CDR2 ANQGSEA come from the germline V gene. J lost 4 bases, V lost 6 bases, and 8 bases had no gene match. The CDR3 DNA follows: TGCAGCGTGGCCGGACAGGCAGGAGAGACCCAGTACTTC. This translates into CSVAGQAGETQYF. Supplemented by reference TRBV29-1 and TRBJ2-5, the full variable domain reads SAVISQKPSRDICQRGTSLTIQCQVDSQVTMMFWYRQQPGQSLTLIATANQGSEATYESGFVIDKFPISRPNLTFSTLTVSNMSPEDSSIYLCSVAGQAGETQYFGPGTRLLVL.